The T cell receptor beta chain described here comes from a study of technical replicates of blood from several donors. Per the germline V gene, CDR1 is KGHSH and CDR2 is LQKENI. The V and J ends lost 6 bases and 5 bases respectively, with 20 bases between them. This CDR3 spans 15 amino acids. Assay used: immunoSEQ multiplex PCR; TCRdb lists only in-frame clones, some missing. The table includes about 75,000 clones, around 97% detected once. Specimen: T cells isolated from PBMCs. The clonotype originates from a human donor in good health. The J gene is TRBJ2-7, the V gene TRBV18; perhaps TRBD2 as D (6 bases). The CDR3 DNA reads as TGTGCCAGCTCCCCTCCCGCGGCAGGGAGGCACGAGCAGTACTTC. This codes for CASSPPAAGRHEQYF.